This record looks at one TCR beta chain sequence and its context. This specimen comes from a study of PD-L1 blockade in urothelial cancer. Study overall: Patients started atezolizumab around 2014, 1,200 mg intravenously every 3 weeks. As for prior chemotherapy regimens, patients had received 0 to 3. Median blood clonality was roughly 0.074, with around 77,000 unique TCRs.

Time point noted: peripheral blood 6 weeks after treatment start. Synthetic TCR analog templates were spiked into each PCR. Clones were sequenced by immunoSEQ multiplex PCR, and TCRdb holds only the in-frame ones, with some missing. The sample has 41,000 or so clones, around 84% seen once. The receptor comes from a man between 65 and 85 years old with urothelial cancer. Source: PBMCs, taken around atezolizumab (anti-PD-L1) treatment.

The CDR3 is CAGRTGAYNEQFF. The CDR3 bases are TGTGCCGGTAGGACAGGTGCCTACAATGAGCAGTTCTTC. The chain links TRBV7-9 to TRBJ2-1; 7 bases are a match to TRBD1. With V trimmed by 11 bases and J by 2 bases, 6 bases remained unmatched. The V gene's germline CDR1 is SEHNR and CDR2 FQNEAQ (reference sequence). CDR3 length: 13 residues.